This is a list of T cell receptor beta chains from one sample in a study of regulatory T cells in long-lasting Graves disease. TCRdb re-derived calls from the multiplex PCR reads in MiXCR, one entry per CDR3 protein. The table includes roughly 400,000 distinct CDR3 sequences, over 12% detected once. The same specimen was also included in a second study, on T cells in Graves' hyperthyroidism and ophthalmopathy.

The sequences come from peripheral blood mononuclear cells (PBMCs), collected at new diagnosis, from a patient treated with antithyroid drugs. Every receptor here comes from a woman aged 40 to 50 with Graves disease. Both conserved end residues are part of each CDR3. Fields, in order: clone size, V gene, J gene, D gene, CDR3 protein, CDR3 DNA. A D gene is named only where the DNA matches it firmly. Size values are once, few and many counts, or a class for expanded clones, and some rows have none.

clone size: -; V gene: TRBV5-1; J gene: TRBJ1-1; D gene: TRBD1; CDR3 protein: CASSLMSQGATLNTEAFF; CDR3 DNA: TGCGCCAGCAGCTTGATGTCGCAGGGGGCGACCCTGAACACTGAAGCTTTCTTT
clone size: few; V gene: TRBV28; J gene: TRBJ2-5; D gene: TRBD1; CDR3 protein: CASSLWTGTGAQETQYF; CDR3 DNA: TGTGCCAGCAGTTTATGGACCGGGACAGGGGCGCAAGAGACCCAGTACTTC
clone size: few; V gene: TRBV15; J gene: TRBJ2-6; D gene: TRBD1; CDR3 protein: CATSRDREGAGKLSGANVLTF; CDR3 DNA: TGTGCCACCAGCAGAGATCGAGAGGGGGCAGGGAAGCTCTCTGGGGCCAACGTCCTGACTTTC
clone size: -; V gene: TRBV25-1; J gene: TRBJ1-4; D gene: -; CDR3 protein: CASAFGTLDEKLFF; CDR3 DNA: TGTGCCAGCGCATTCGGGACTCTGGATGAAAAACTGTTTTTT
clone size: many; V gene: TRBV6-5; J gene: TRBJ2-2; D gene: TRBD2; CDR3 protein: CASSYWEGTGELFF; CDR3 DNA: TGTGCCAGCAGTTATTGGGAGGGGACCGGGGAGCTGTTTTTT
clone size: few; V gene: TRBV6-1; J gene: TRBJ2-7; D gene: TRBD2; CDR3 protein: CASSVGPSGRTSSYEQYF; CDR3 DNA: TGTGCCAGCAGTGTAGGCCCTAGCGGGAGGACGAGCTCCTACGAGCAGTACTTC
clone size: many; V gene: TRBV12-3/TRBV12-4; J gene: TRBJ1-4; D gene: -; CDR3 protein: CASSPTGSHEKLFF; CDR3 DNA: TGTGCCAGCAGTCCCACCGGGAGTCATGAAAAACTGTTTTTT
clone size: -; V gene: TRBV7-3; J gene: TRBJ2-7; D gene: TRBD2; CDR3 protein: CASSPKTGTSGSSYEQYF; CDR3 DNA: TGTGCCAGCAGCCCCAAAACCGGGACTAGCGGGAGCTCCTACGAGCAGTACTTC
clone size: many; V gene: TRBV7-9; J gene: TRBJ2-1; D gene: -; CDR3 protein: CASSLTGNNEQFF; CDR3 DNA: TGTGCCAGCAGCTTAACAGGCAACAATGAGCAGTTCTTC
clone size: -; V gene: TRBV28; J gene: TRBJ1-6; D gene: -; CDR3 protein: CASRILTENNSPLHF; CDR3 DNA: TGTGCCAGCAGAATCCTGACAGAGAATAATTCACCCCTCCACTTT
clone size: many; V gene: TRBV3-1; J gene: TRBJ2-7; D gene: TRBD2; CDR3 protein: CASSLTSREQYF; CDR3 DNA: TGTGCCAGCAGCTTGACTAGCCGGGAGCAGTACTTC
clone size: -; V gene: TRBV4-3; J gene: TRBJ2-3; D gene: -; CDR3 protein: CASSQDDDSDTQYF; CDR3 DNA: TGCGCCAGCAGCCAAGACGACGATTCGGATACGCAGTATTTT
clone size: many; V gene: TRBV18; J gene: TRBJ2-1; D gene: -; CDR3 protein: CASAPASSYNEQFF; CDR3 DNA: TGTGCCAGCGCTCCCGCGAGCTCCTACAATGAGCAGTTCTTC
clone size: many; V gene: TRBV2; J gene: TRBJ2-3; D gene: -; CDR3 protein: CASKQGHSTDTQYF; CDR3 DNA: TGTGCCAGCAAACAGGGACATAGCACAGATACGCAGTATTTT
clone size: many; V gene: TRBV7-9; J gene: TRBJ2-3; D gene: TRBD1; CDR3 protein: CASSLQGVADTQYF; CDR3 DNA: TGTGCCAGCAGCTTGCAGGGGGTCGCAGATACGCAGTATTTT
clone size: many; V gene: TRBV3-1; J gene: TRBJ2-2; D gene: -; CDR3 protein: CASSQDAWGELFF; CDR3 DNA: TGTGCCAGCAGCCAAGATGCGTGGGGGGAGCTGTTTTTT
clone size: -; V gene: TRBV4-3; J gene: TRBJ1-1; D gene: TRBD1; CDR3 protein: CASSQDRPGGEGTEAFF; CDR3 DNA: TGCGCCAGCAGCCAAGATAGGCCAGGGGGAGAGGGCACTGAAGCTTTCTTT
clone size: -; V gene: TRBV4-1; J gene: TRBJ1-4; D gene: TRBD1; CDR3 protein: CASSHSGTGATNEKLFF; CDR3 DNA: TGCGCCAGCAGCCATTCCGGGACAGGAGCTACTAATGAAAAACTGTTTTTT
clone size: few; V gene: TRBV28; J gene: TRBJ1-2; D gene: TRBD1; CDR3 protein: CASSRPGQGARGYTF; CDR3 DNA: TGTGCCAGCAGTCGACCGGGACAGGGGGCGAGAGGCTACACCTTC
clone size: few; V gene: TRBV9; J gene: TRBJ1-3; D gene: TRBD1; CDR3 protein: CASSVDPGGAVDTIYF; CDR3 DNA: TGTGCCAGCAGCGTAGACCCAGGGGGCGCGGTGGACACCATATATTTT
clone size: many; V gene: TRBV24-1; J gene: TRBJ2-5; D gene: TRBD2; CDR3 protein: CATSDPGTSGNQETQYF; CDR3 DNA: TGTGCCACCAGTGACCCTGGGACTAGCGGGAACCAAGAGACCCAGTACTTC
clone size: few; V gene: TRBV12-3/TRBV12-4; J gene: TRBJ2-2; D gene: -; CDR3 protein: CASSWTVDTGELFF; CDR3 DNA: TGTGCCAGCAGTTGGACAGTGGACACCGGGGAGCTGTTTTTT
clone size: many; V gene: TRBV10-3; J gene: TRBJ2-1; D gene: -; CDR3 protein: CATISGESYNEQFF; CDR3 DNA: TGTGCCACCATTAGCGGAGAATCCTACAATGAGCAGTTCTTC
clone size: few; V gene: TRBV25-1; J gene: TRBJ2-3; D gene: TRBD2; CDR3 protein: CASSVSSGRALADTQYF; CDR3 DNA: TGTGCCAGCAGTGTTTCTAGCGGGAGGGCCCTGGCAGATACGCAGTATTTT
clone size: many; V gene: TRBV6-1; J gene: TRBJ1-1; D gene: -; CDR3 protein: CASNQGGTREAFF; CDR3 DNA: TGTGCCAGCAATCAAGGGGGTACCCGTGAAGCTTTCTTT
clone size: many; V gene: TRBV30; J gene: TRBJ2-2; D gene: TRBD2; CDR3 protein: CAWGTGTSGTGELFF; CDR3 DNA: TGTGCCTGGGGGACTGGGACTAGCGGGACCGGGGAGCTGTTTTTT
clone size: few; V gene: TRBV9; J gene: TRBJ2-5; D gene: -; CDR3 protein: CASSLGGGWAETQYF; CDR3 DNA: TGTGCCAGCAGTCTAGGAGGGGGTTGGGCAGAGACCCAGTACTTC
clone size: many; V gene: TRBV7-2; J gene: TRBJ1-2; D gene: -; CDR3 protein: CASSPDGGADYGYTF; CDR3 DNA: TGTGCCAGCAGCCCCGACGGGGGGGCCGACTATGGCTACACCTTC
clone size: few; V gene: TRBV18; J gene: TRBJ2-7; D gene: TRBD2; CDR3 protein: CASSLGLADRYEQYF; CDR3 DNA: TGTGCCAGCTCACTGGGACTAGCGGACCGGTACGAGCAGTACTTC
clone size: few; V gene: TRBV5-1; J gene: TRBJ2-1; D gene: -; CDR3 protein: CASSLEPGIDEQFF; CDR3 DNA: TGCGCCAGCAGCTTGGAACCGGGGATCGATGAGCAGTTCTTC
clone size: -; V gene: TRBV27; J gene: TRBJ2-2; D gene: -; CDR3 protein: CASSLRDSPTGELFF; CDR3 DNA: TGTGCCAGCAGTCTGAGGGACTCCCCCACCGGGGAGCTGTTTTTT